This T cell receptor (beta chain) was sequenced during a study of blood T cell repertoires in COVID-19. Across the whole study: From T cells, B-cell-depleted T cells, or PBMCs came the material, which was cDNA or gDNA.

In the authors' workflow: It was from reference gene primer amplification that nucleated cell counts were estimated. Method: immunoSEQ multiplex PCR; TCRdb's copy keeps in-frame clones and lacks some. D and trimming come from the DNA, and the V and J calls and clone size come from that table. This repertoire shows approximately 75,000 clones, around 80% found once; its top ten account for about 13%. Enrollment of patients from Seattle took place during active infection, with longitudinal follow-up. The TCR was taken from a man between 45 and 60 years old with COVID-19, enrolled during active disease. Sequencing was carried out using peripheral blood.

The CDR3 loop reads CASSFAGNEQYF. The CDR3 DNA sequence: TGTGCCAGCAGTTTTGCGGGGAACGAGCAGTACTTC. V is TRBV6-9 and J is TRBJ2-7; weak D call: TRBD2 (6 bases). Germline V gene sequence: CDR1 MNHGY, CDR2 SVAAGI. V lost 4 bases, J lost 5 bases, and 9 bases lay in between. The CDR3 loop spans 12 amino acids.